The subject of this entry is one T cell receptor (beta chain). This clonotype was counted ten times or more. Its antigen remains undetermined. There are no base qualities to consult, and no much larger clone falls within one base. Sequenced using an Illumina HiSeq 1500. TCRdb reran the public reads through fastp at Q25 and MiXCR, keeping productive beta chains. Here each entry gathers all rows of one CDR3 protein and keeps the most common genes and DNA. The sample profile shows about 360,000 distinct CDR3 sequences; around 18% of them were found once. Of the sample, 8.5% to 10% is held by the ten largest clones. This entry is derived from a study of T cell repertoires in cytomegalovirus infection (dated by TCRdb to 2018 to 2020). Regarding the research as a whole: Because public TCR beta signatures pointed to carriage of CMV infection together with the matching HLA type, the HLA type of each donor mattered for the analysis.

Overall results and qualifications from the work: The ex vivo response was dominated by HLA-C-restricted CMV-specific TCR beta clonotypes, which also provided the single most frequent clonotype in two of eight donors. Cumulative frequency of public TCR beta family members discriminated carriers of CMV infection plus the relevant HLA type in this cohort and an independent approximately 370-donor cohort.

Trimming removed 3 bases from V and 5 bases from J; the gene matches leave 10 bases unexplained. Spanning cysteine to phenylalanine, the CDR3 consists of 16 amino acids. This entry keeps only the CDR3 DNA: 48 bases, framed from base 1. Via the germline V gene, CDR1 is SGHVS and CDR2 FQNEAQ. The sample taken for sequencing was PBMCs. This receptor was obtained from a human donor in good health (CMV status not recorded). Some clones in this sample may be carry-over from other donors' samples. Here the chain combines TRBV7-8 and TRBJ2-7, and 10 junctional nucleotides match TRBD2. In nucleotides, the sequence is TGTGCCAGCAGCTTCGGTGCGGCTAGCGGGAGAGACGAGCAGTACTTC. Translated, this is CASSFGAASGRDEQYF.